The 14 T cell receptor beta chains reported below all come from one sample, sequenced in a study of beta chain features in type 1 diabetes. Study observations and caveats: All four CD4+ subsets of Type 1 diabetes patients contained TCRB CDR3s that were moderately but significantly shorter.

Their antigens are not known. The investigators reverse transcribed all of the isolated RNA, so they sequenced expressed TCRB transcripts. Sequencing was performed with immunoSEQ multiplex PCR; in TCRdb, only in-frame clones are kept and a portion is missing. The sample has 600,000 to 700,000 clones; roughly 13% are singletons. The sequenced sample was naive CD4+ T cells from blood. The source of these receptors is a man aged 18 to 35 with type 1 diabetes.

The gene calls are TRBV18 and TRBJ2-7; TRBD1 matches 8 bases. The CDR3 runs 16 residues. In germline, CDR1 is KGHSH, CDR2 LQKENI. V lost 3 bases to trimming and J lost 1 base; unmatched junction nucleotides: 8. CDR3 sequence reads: CASSPGGTGSSYEQYF. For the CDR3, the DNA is TGTGCCAGCTCACCTGGGGGGACAGGATCTTCCTACGAGCAGTACTTC.

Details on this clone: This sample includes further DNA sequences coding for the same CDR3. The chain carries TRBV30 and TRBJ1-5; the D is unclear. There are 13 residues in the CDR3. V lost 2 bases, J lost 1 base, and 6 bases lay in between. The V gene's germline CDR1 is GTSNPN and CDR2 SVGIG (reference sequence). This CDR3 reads CAWSMDSNQPQHF. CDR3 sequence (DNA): TGTGCCTGGAGTATGGACAGCAATCAGCCCCAGCATTTT.

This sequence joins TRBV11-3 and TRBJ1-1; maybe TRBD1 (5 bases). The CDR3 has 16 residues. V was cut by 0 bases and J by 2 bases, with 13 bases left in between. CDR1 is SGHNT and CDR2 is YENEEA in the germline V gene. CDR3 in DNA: TGTGCCAGCAGCTTAGAGTCCGGGGCGGGTAACACTGAAGCTTTCTTT. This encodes CASSLESGAGNTEAFF. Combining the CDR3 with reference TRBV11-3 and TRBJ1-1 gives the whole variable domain EAGVVQSPRYKIIEKKQPVAFWCNPISGHNTLYWYLQNLGQGPELLIRYENEEAVDDSQLPKDRFSAERLKGVDSTLKIQPAELGDSAVYLCASSLESGAGNTEAFFGQGTRLTVV.

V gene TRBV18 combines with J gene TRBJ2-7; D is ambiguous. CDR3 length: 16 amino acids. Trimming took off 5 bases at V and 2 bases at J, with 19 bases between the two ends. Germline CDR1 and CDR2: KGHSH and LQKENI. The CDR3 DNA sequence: TGTGCCAGCTCATTCATAGAGCCAGAGTCCCCCTACGAGCAGTACTTC. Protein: CASSFIEPESPYEQYF.

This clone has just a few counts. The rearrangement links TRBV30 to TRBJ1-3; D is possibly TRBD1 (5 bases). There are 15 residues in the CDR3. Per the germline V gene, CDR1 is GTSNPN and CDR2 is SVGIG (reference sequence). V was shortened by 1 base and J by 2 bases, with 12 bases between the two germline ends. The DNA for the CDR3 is TGTGCCTGGAGTGCTGGGGACGCAGCTGGAAACACCATATATTTT. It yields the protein CAWSAGDAAGNTIYF. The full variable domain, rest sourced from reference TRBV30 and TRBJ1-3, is SQTIHQWPATLVQPVGSPLSLECTVEGTSNPNLYWYRQAAGRGLQLLFYSVGIGQISSEVPQNLSASRPQDRQFILSSKKLLLSDSGFYLCAWSAGDAAGNTIYFGEGSWLTVV.

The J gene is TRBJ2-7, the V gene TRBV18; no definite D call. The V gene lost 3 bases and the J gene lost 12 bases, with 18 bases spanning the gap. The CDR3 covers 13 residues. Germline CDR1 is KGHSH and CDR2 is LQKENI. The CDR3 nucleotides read TGTGCCAGCTCACCGACGTCGCTAGAGGTCCGGTACTTC. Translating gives CASSPTSLEVRYF.

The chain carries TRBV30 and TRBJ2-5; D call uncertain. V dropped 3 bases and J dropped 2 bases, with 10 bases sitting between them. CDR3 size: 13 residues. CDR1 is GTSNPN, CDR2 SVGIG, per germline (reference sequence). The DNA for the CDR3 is TGTGCCTGGAGCTGGGCAGTACAAGAGACCCAGTACTTC. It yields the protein CAWSWAVQETQYF.

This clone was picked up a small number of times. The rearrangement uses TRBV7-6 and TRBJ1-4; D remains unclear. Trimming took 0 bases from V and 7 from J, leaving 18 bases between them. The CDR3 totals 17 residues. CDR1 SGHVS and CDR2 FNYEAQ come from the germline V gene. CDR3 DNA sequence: TGTGCCAGCAGCTTAGCGTATGTCTGGCCGATCTGTGAAAAACTGTTTTTT. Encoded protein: CASSLAYVWPICEKLFF.

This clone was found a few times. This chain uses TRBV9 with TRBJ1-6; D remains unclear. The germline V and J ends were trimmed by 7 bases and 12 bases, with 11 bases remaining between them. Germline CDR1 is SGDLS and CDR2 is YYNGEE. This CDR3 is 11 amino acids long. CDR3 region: CASAGYGPLHF. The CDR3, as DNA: TGTGCCAGCGCGGGTTATGGACCCCTCCACTTT.

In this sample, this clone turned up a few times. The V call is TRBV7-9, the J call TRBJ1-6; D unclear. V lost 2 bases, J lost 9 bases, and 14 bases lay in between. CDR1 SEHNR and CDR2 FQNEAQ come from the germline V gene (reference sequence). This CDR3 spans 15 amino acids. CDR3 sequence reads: CASSLTPTEPSPLHF. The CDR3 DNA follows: TGTGCCAGCAGCTTAACTCCAACAGAGCCTTCACCCCTCCACTTT.

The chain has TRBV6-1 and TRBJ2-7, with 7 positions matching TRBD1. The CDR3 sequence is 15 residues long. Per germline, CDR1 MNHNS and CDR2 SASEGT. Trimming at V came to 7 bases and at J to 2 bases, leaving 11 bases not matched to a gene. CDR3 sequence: CASIFSGTAAYEQYF. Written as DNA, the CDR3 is TGTGCCAGCATTTTCTCGGGGACAGCAGCCTACGAGCAGTACTTC.

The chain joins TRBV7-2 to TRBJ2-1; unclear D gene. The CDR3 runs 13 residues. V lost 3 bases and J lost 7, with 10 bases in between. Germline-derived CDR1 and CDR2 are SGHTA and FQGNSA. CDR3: CASSFNFENEQFF. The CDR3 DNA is TGTGCCAGCAGCTTTAATTTCGAGAATGAGCAGTTCTTC.

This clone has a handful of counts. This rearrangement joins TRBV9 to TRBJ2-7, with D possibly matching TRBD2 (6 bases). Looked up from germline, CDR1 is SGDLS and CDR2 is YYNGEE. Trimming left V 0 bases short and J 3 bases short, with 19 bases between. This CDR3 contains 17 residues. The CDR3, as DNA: TGTGCCAGCAGCGTAGATGGGGGATCCAGAGCGGGCTACGAGCAGTACTTC. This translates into CASSVDGGSRAGYEQYF.

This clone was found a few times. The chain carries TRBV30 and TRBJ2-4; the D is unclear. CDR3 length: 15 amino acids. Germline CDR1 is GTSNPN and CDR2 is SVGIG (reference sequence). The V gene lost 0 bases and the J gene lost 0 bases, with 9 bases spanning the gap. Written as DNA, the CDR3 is TGTGCCTGGAGTGTACAGCTGGGAGCCAAAAACATTCAGTACTTC. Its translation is CAWSVQLGAKNIQYF. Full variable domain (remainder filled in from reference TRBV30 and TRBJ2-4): SQTIHQWPATLVQPVGSPLSLECTVEGTSNPNLYWYRQAAGRGLQLLFYSVGIGQISSEVPQNLSASRPQDRQFILSSKKLLLSDSGFYLCAWSVQLGAKNIQYFGAGTRLSVL.